The 9 T cell receptor beta chains presented below share a single source sample, sequenced in a study of cytomegalovirus exposure and HLA in healthy donors. Using immunoSEQ multiplex PCR, the repertoire was profiled, and TCRdb retains in-frame clones only, with some absent. The table has about 200,000 clones, 75% to 90% seen once. Input material: PBMCs. The receptors were sampled from a woman under 30 in good health and CMV-seronegative.

This clone was picked up a small number of times. This chain uses TRBV29-1 with TRBJ1-6, with 8 bases aligning to TRBD1. This CDR3 has 8 residues. Germline V gene sequence: CDR1 SQVTM, CDR2 ANQGSEA. CDR3: CRTQGAHF. The CDR3 bases are TGCAGGACCCAGGGGGCCCACTTT. Full variable domain (outside the CDR3, taken from reference TRBV29-1 and TRBJ1-6): SAVISQKPSRDICQRGTSLTIQCQVDSQVTMMFWYRQQPGQSLTLIATANQGSEATYESGFVIDKFPISRPNLTFSTLTVSNMSPEDSSIYLCRTQGAHFGNGTRLTVT.

The rearrangement uses TRBV19 and TRBJ2-7; 8 positions match TRBD2. The CDR3 has 14 residues. Germline CDR1 reads LNHDA; CDR2 reads SQIVND (reference sequence). V lost 5 bases and J lost 2; bases outside the gene matches: 5. CDR3 DNA sequence: TGTGCCAGTAGTGGACCCGGGGGGGCCTACGAGCAGTACTTC. Translating it yields CASSGPGGAYEQYF.

The chain combines TRBV5-5 with TRBJ1-1; D is unresolved. V gave up 0 bases and J gave up 2 bases, with 14 bases separating them. Germline V gene sequence: CDR1 SGHKS, CDR2 YYEKEE (reference sequence). The CDR3 sequence is 16 residues long. The CDR3 is CASSLAGDWPNTEAFF. The DNA for the CDR3 is TGTGCCAGCAGCTTGGCCGGGGATTGGCCAAACACTGAAGCTTTCTTT.

V gene TRBV10-3 combines with J gene TRBJ2-1; no definite D call. This CDR3 contains 12 residues. CDR1 is ENHRY, CDR2 SYGVKD, per germline. The V end lost 6 bases, the J end lost 5 bases, and 8 bases lay between the germline ends. CDR3 amino acids: CAIRQHDNEQFF. CDR3 coding DNA: TGTGCCATCAGACAGCACGACAATGAGCAGTTCTTC.

The chain combines TRBV5-4 with TRBJ1-2; no firm D call. Germline V gene lookup returns CDR1 SGHNT and CDR2 YYREEE (reference sequence). The CDR3 extends over 15 amino acids. V dropped 3 bases and J dropped 2 bases, with 14 bases sitting between them. Here the CDR3 reads CASSSAGGPNYGYTF. As DNA, the CDR3 is TGTGCCAGCAGCTCCGCAGGAGGGCCAAACTATGGCTACACCTTC.

V is TRBV5-6 and J is TRBJ1-2; tentatively, D is TRBD1 (6 bases). Germline loops: CDR1 SGHDT, CDR2 YYEEEE. This CDR3 region has 13 residues. With 0 bases removed from V and 4 bases from J, the gap between germline ends came to 7 bases. The CDR3 spells CASSLVQGYGYTF. In nucleotides, the CDR3 is TGTGCCAGCAGCTTGGTACAGGGCTATGGCTACACCTTC.

This sequence joins TRBV28 and TRBJ2-1; a weak D match, TRBD1 (7 bases). This CDR3 is 14 amino acids long. Trimming took off 3 bases at V and 6 bases at J, with 12 bases between the two ends. CDR1 MDHEN and CDR2 SYDVKM come from the germline V gene. DNA of the CDR3: TGTGCCAGCAGTTTGGGCAGGGGGGCCAATGAGCAGTTCTTC. Protein sequence: CASSLGRGANEQFF. The full variable domain, with the rest looked up from reference TRBV28 and TRBJ2-1, is DVKVTQSSRYLVKRTGEKVFLECVQDMDHENMFWYRQDPGLGLRLIYFSYDVKMKEKGDIPEGYSVSREKKERFSLILESASTNQTSMYLCASSLGRGANEQFFGPGTRLTVL.

This clone came up a few times. The chain combines TRBV6-8 with TRBJ2-7, with D unresolved. This CDR3 spans 12 amino acids. Germline V gene lookup returns CDR1 MNHGY and CDR2 SAAAGT. V lost 9 bases and J 12 bases, leaving 21 bases between the germline ends. In DNA form, the CDR3 reads TGTGCCAGTCCCGCCCGGGTTTTACCCCGGTACTTC. Translation gives CASPARVLPRYF.

V usage is TRBV7-2 and J usage is TRBJ2-7; 9 nucleotides match TRBD1. CDR1 SGHTA and CDR2 FQGNSA come from the germline V gene. The V gene end was trimmed by 0 bases and the J gene end by 5 bases; junction bases not matched to a gene: 8. CDR3 length equals 16 residues. This CDR3 is CASSLATGTGTNEQYF. The CDR3 DNA follows: TGTGCCAGCAGCTTAGCGACCGGGACAGGGACCAACGAGCAGTACTTC.